Shown below are 4 T cell receptor beta chains from a single sample sequenced in a study of regulatory T cells in long-lasting Graves disease. Arm-PCR with iRepertoire HTBI primers amplified the CDR3 regions for these TCR beta libraries. Via MiXCR, TCRdb re-called the multiplex PCR reads, giving one row per CDR3 protein. The sample lists 360,000 or so distinct CDR3 sequences, 16% occurring once. Stated time point: newly diagnosed GD, antithyroid drugs for less than 3 months. The authors made the TCR library using RNA they extracted from PBMCs. This same sample was also part of a study on T cells in Graves' hyperthyroidism and ophthalmopathy.

Sequenced here: peripheral blood mononuclear cells (PBMCs), sampled at new diagnosis, from a patient treated with antithyroid drugs. These TCRs come from a man in his forties with Graves disease.

This clonotype has a count of ten or more. The rearrangement uses TRBV9 and TRBJ1-4; 7 positions match TRBD1. Germline V CDR1 and CDR2: SGDLS, YYNGEE. The junction had 6 bases not matched to a gene; V was cut back by 0 bases and J by 7 bases. CDR3 length equals 15 residues. CDR3 sequence reads: CASSVGTGSREKLFF. The CDR3 coding sequence is TGTGCCAGCAGCGTAGGGACAGGTTCCCGTGAAAAACTGTTTTTT.

V and J are TRBV15 and TRBJ2-1; 8 bases agree with TRBD2. Germline trimming cut 0 bases from V and 3 bases from J; bases unmatched to any gene: 1. The length of the CDR3 is 15 residues. The germline CDR1 and CDR2 sequences are LNHNV and YYDKDF (reference sequence). CDR3 in amino acids: CATSRELAVYNEQFF. CDR3 nucleotide sequence: TGTGCCACCAGCAGAGAACTAGCGGTCTACAATGAGCAGTTCTTC.

This clonotype was detected a few times. This chain joins TRBV5-1 and TRBJ2-5; D call uncertain. Germline assignment: CDR1 SGHRS and CDR2 YFSETQ. The CDR3 sequence is 12 residues long. V lost 4 bases, J lost 5 bases, and 9 bases lay in between. CDR3 sequence: CASSGTWETQYF. The CDR3 DNA is TGCGCCAGCAGCGGAACTTGGGAGACCCAGTACTTC.

The genes are TRBV24-1 and TRBJ1-3; D perhaps matches TRBD1 (6 bases). Trimming removed 3 bases at V and 1 base at J, with 9 bases between. CDR3 length: 15 amino acids. Germline V gene data show CDR1 as KGHDR and CDR2 as SFDVKD. The CDR3 loop is CATSDPGTSGNTIYF. The CDR3 nucleotides are TGTGCCACCAGTGATCCCGGGACATCTGGAAACACCATATATTTT.